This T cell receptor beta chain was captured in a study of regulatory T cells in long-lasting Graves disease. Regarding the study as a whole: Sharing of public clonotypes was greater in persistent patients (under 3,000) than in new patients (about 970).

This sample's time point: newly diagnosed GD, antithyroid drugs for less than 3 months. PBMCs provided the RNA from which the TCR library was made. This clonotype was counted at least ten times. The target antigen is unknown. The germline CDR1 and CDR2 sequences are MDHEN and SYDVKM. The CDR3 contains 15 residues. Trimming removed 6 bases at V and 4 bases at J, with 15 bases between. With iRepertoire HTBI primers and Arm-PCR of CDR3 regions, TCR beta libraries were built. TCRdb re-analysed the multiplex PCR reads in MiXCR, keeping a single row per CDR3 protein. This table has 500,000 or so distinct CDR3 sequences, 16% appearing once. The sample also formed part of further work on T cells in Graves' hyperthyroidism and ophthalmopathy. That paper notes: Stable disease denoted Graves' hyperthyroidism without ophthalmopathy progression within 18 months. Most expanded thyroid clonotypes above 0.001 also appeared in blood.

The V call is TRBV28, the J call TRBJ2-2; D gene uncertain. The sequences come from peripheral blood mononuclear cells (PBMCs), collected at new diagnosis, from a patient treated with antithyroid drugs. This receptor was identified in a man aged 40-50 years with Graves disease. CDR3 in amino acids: CASRGGSVGTGELFF. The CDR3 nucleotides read TGTGCCAGCAGGGGTGGATCAGTAGGCACCGGGGAGCTGTTTTTT. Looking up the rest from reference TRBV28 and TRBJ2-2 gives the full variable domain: DVKVTQSSRYLVKRTGEKVFLECVQDMDHENMFWYRQDPGLGLRLIYFSYDVKMKEKGDIPEGYSVSREKKERFSLILESASTNQTSMYLCASRGGSVGTGELFFGEGSRLTVL.